Listed here are 11 T cell receptor beta chains from one sample, sequenced in a study of CD8 T cells in Susac syndrome. The RNA, about 0.45 to 1 ug, was put through reverse transcription using random hexamers. TCRdb recomputed calls from the immunoSEQ multiplex PCR reads with MiXCR, one row per CDR3 protein. The profile covers more than 65,000 distinct CDR3 sequences, with 95% appearing a single time and over 0.2% taken by the ten largest. Sequenced sample: CD8+ T cells from PBMCs. These receptors all stem from a human donor in good health.

The chain employs TRBV4-1 and TRBJ1-2; D is perhaps TRBD1 (5 bases). The CDR3 covers 13 residues. The ends were cut back, 1 base at V and 4 bases at J, with 7 bases in the middle. In germline, CDR1 is MGHRA, CDR2 YSYEKL. The CDR3 region is CASSQVDSYGYTF. CDR3 in DNA: TGCGCCAGCAGCCAAGTAGACAGCTATGGCTACACCTTC.

The chain couples TRBV6-5 to TRBJ2-2; D is unresolved. V lost 2 bases, J lost 5 bases, and 12 bases lay in between. Germline values: CDR1 MNHEY, CDR2 SVGAGI. The CDR3 totals 15 residues. The CDR3 loop reads CASSYLDPRTGELFF. The CDR3 nucleotides are TGTGCCAGCAGTTACCTGGATCCGCGTACCGGGGAGCTGTTTTTT.

The chain employs TRBV13 and TRBJ2-5; 7 positions agree with TRBD1. CDR3 length: 13 amino acids. From germline, CDR1 is PRHDT and CDR2 FYEKMQ (reference sequence). The junction had 4 bases not matched to a gene; V was cut back by 6 bases and J by 3 bases. The CDR3 region has the DNA TGTGCCAGCAGTGGCGACAGGGAAGAGACCCAGTACTTC. Amino acid sequence: CASSGDREETQYF.

This chain connects TRBV7-3 to TRBJ2-1; no clear D. The V and J ends lost 5 bases and 9 bases respectively, with 14 bases between them. Germline lookup yields CDR1 SGHTA and CDR2 FQGTGA. The CDR3 runs 13 residues. The CDR3 region has the DNA TGTGCCAGCAGCACCGGGCCCCGCAGTGAGCAGTTCTTC. It yields the protein CASSTGPRSEQFF.

The V call is TRBV7-9, the J call TRBJ2-5; TRBD2 might be the D (5 bases). CDR1 and CDR2 from the germline V gene are SEHNR and FQNEAQ (reference sequence). This CDR3 has 13 amino acids. V lost 3 bases and J lost 1, with 6 bases in between. This CDR3 reads CASSLTTQETQYF. The CDR3 coding sequence is TGTGCCAGCAGCTTGACTACCCAAGAGACCCAGTACTTC. Supplemented by reference TRBV7-9 and TRBJ2-5, the full variable domain reads DTGVSQNPRHKITKRGQNVTFRCDPISEHNRLYWYRQTLGQGPEFLTYFQNEAQLEKSRLLSDRFSAERPKGSFSTLEIQRTEQGDSAMYLCASSLTTQETQYFGPGTRLLVL.

This clonotype has a single count. V usage is TRBV6-5 and J usage is TRBJ2-7; either TRBD1 or TRBD2 may fit D (5 bases each). Germline V gene lookup returns CDR1 MNHEY and CDR2 SVGAGI. The CDR3 covers 15 residues. V was shortened by 2 bases and J by 1 base, with 12 bases between the two germline ends. The CDR3 coding sequence is TGTGCCAGCAGTTACCCGGGACCACCATCCTACGAGCAGTACTTC. Translating gives CASSYPGPPSYEQYF.

The chain carries TRBV12-3 or TRBV12-4 and TRBJ2-5; 7 bases match TRBD1. The CDR3 has 14 residues. With V trimmed by 3 bases and J by 4 bases, 5 bases remained unmatched. CDR3 residues: CASSFLTGPETQYF. The CDR3 DNA reads TGTGCCAGCAGTTTCCTGACAGGGCCAGAGACCCAGTACTTC.

Only one count was recorded for this clonotype. The chain couples TRBV14 to TRBJ2-1, with a tentative D call TRBD2 (5 bases). Trimming stripped 4 bases from V and 8 bases from J, with 12 bases between. The germline V gene has CDR1 SGHDN and CDR2 FVKESK. The CDR3 runs to 13 residues. CDR3 in amino acids: CASSLTLRDEQFF. CDR3 nucleotides: TGTGCCAGCAGCCTTACTCTGCGGGATGAGCAGTTCTTC. Looking up the rest from reference TRBV14 and TRBJ2-1 gives the full variable domain: EAGVTQFPSHSVIEKGQTVTLRCDPISGHDNLYWYRRVMGKEIKFLLHFVKESKQDESGMPNNRFLAERTGGTYSTLKVQPAELEDSGVYFCASSLTLRDEQFFGPGTRLTVL.

CDR3 in DNA: TGTGCCAGCAGCGCCACATTGGGGGCTAATTCACCCCTCCACTTT. This sequence encodes CASSATLGANSPLHF. This sequence joins TRBV13 and TRBJ1-6; weak D call: TRBD1 (6 bases). V lost 5 bases to trimming and J lost 6 bases, with 14 bases between them. The CDR3 has 15 amino acids. Germline V lookup: CDR1 PRHDT, CDR2 FYEKMQ (reference sequence).

J is TRBJ2-7 and V is TRBV7-2; no definite D call. The CDR3 covers 15 residues. From germline, CDR1 is SGHTA and CDR2 FQGNSA. V shed 5 bases and J shed 0 bases, with 14 bases lying between them. CDR3 coding DNA: TGTGCCAGCAGCCTCCCCGGACGGCCCTCCTACGAGCAGTACTTC. It codes for CASSLPGRPSYEQYF.

The gene calls are TRBV3-1 and TRBJ1-4, with D tentatively TRBD1 (5 bases). The V end was cut by 4 bases, the J end by 3 bases, with 18 bases between. The germline V gene encodes CDR1 LGHDT and CDR2 YNNKEL (reference sequence). The CDR3 covers 17 residues. The CDR3 DNA reads as TGTGCCAGCAGCCCCCGGGACTCCCGCGTGGCTAATGAAAAACTGTTTTTT. Translation: CASSPRDSRVANEKLFF.